What follows are 17 T cell receptor beta chains derived from one specimen sequenced in a study of T cell responses to AZD1222 COVID-19 vaccine (dated by TCRdb to the early 2020s). Explained via the paper, the time point label denotes: about 28 days (+/-7) after the second vaccine dose. Library method: the immunoSEQ multiplex PCR assay. Held by TCRdb, this immuneACCESS table contains in-frame sequences only and omits some clones. Under half of the omission traces to an unresolved V gene where checked; the cause of the rest is unknown. Within this sample are over 150,000 clones, with roughly nine tenths of them counted one time only. The ten largest clones capture 3% to 3.5% of the sample. Sequences were derived from peripheral blood, sampled 28 days after the second AZD1222 dose. The receptor source for this set is an adult who received the AZD1222 COVID-19 vaccine.

This chain joins TRBV27 and TRBJ2-7; TRBD2 matches 11 bases. V lost 6 bases, J lost 0 bases, and 4 bases stayed unmatched. The CDR3 consists of 15 residues. Germline V gene data show CDR1 as MNHEY and CDR2 as SMNVEV (reference sequence). The CDR3 loop reads CASRKTSGDSYEQYF. The CDR3 region has the DNA TGTGCCAGCAGAAAGACTAGCGGGGACTCCTACGAGCAGTACTTC.

This chain uses TRBV7-3 with TRBJ1-1; D might be TRBD1 (6 bases). Germline-derived CDR1 and CDR2 are SGHTA and FQGTGA. The CDR3 is made up of 13 amino acids. Trimming removed 5 bases from V and 1 base from J, with 8 bases in between. This CDR3 is CASSKGQNTEAFF. CDR3 sequence (DNA): TGTGCCAGCAGCAAGGGACAGAACACTGAAGCTTTCTTT. Full variable domain (missing parts from reference TRBV7-3 and TRBJ1-1): GAGVSQTPSNKVTEKGKYVELRCDPISGHTALYWYRQSLGQGPEFLIYFQGTGAADDSGLPNDRFFAVRPEGSVSTLKIQRTERGDSAVYLCASSKGQNTEAFFGQGTRLTVV.

The chain combines TRBV12-3 or TRBV12-4 with TRBJ1-2, with D hard to call. Trimming pared 3 bases from V and 5 bases from J, leaving 7 bases between. This CDR3 is built from 12 residues. The CDR3 here is CASSLTEYGYTF. CDR3 nucleotide sequence: TGTGCCAGCAGTTTGACTGAATATGGCTACACCTTC.

This chain connects TRBV6-2 or TRBV6-3 to TRBJ2-4; D unclear. The length of the CDR3 is 12 residues. Germline V lookup: CDR1 MNHEY, CDR2 SVGEGT. V lost 3 bases, J lost 11 bases, and 11 bases lay in between. The CDR3 coding sequence is TGTGCCAGCAGTTATCCGGGCAGGTTTCAGTACTTC. Translated, it gives CASSYPGRFQYF.

This chain links TRBV2 with TRBJ1-2, with 7 nucleotides matching TRBD1. Germline values: CDR1 SNHLY, CDR2 FYNNEI. This CDR3 is built from 14 residues. V lost 5 bases, J lost 5 bases, and 8 bases stayed unmatched. The CDR3 is CASSTGTAHYGYTF. DNA of the CDR3: TGTGCCAGCAGTACCGGGACAGCCCATTATGGCTACACCTTC.

The CDR3 region is CASSPRLETQYF. In nucleotides, the CDR3 is TGTGCCAGCAGTCCTCGGTTGGAGACCCAGTACTTC. The rearrangement links TRBV28 to TRBJ2-5; D call uncertain. CDR3 length: 12 amino acids. Germline CDR1 reads MDHEN; CDR2 reads SYDVKM. V lost 5 bases and J lost 5, with 9 bases in between. The full variable domain, in which reference TRBV28 and TRBJ2-5 provide the parts outside the CDR3, is DVKVTQSSRYLVKRTGEKVFLECVQDMDHENMFWYRQDPGLGLRLIYFSYDVKMKEKGDIPEGYSVSREKKERFSLILESASTNQTSMYLCASSPRLETQYFGPGTRLLVL.

The J gene is TRBJ2-7, the V gene TRBV10-1, with D perhaps matching TRBD2 (5 bases). The V gene lost 3 bases and the J gene lost 6 bases, with 12 bases spanning the gap. Germline V gives CDR1 WNHNN, CDR2 SYGVQD (reference sequence). The CDR3 spans 13 residues. The CDR3 reads CASSEGQTTEQYF. For the CDR3, the DNA is TGCGCCAGCAGTGAAGGGCAGACTACCGAGCAGTACTTC.

The chain couples TRBV11-2 to TRBJ1-2; the D gene is possibly TRBD1 (6 bases). Germline V CDR1 and CDR2: SGHAT, FQNNGV. This CDR3 has 15 amino acids. V was clipped by 4 bases and J by 0 bases, with 12 bases between them. The CDR3: CASSSTRGTNYGYTF. CDR3 nucleotides: TGTGCCAGCAGCTCGACCAGGGGTACTAACTATGGCTACACCTTC.

The rearrangement links TRBV5-1 to TRBJ2-7; 9 bases fit TRBD2. Germline V gives CDR1 SGHRS, CDR2 YFSETQ. CDR3 size: 16 residues. The junction had 12 bases not matched to a gene; V was cut back by 4 bases and J by 4 bases. The DNA for the CDR3 is TGCGCCAGCAGCCGAGCGGGGGGTGGTTTGGCTTACGAGCAGTACTTC. The encoded protein is CASSRAGGGLAYEQYF. The full variable domain, completed using reference TRBV5-1 and TRBJ2-7, is KAGVTQTPRYLIKTRGQQVTLSCSPISGHRSVSWYQQTPGQGLQFLFEYFSETQRNKGNFPGRFSGRQFSNSRSEMNVSTLELGDSALYLCASSRAGGGLAYEQYFGPGTRLTVT.

CDR3 sequence: CASSVAPGVKGGELFF. CDR3 bases: TGTGCCAGCAGCGTAGCACCCGGGGTTAAGGGCGGGGAGCTGTTTTTT. The rearrangement joins TRBV9 to TRBJ2-2; weak D call: TRBD2 (5 bases). The germline CDR1 and CDR2 sequences are SGDLS and YYNGEE. V was clipped by 0 bases and J by 7 bases, with 16 bases between them. The CDR3 covers 16 residues. Drawing the rest from reference TRBV9 and TRBJ2-2, the complete variable domain is DSGVTQTPKHLITATGQRVTLRCSPRSGDLSVYWYQQSLDQGLQFLIQYYNGEERAKGNILERFSAQQFPDLHSELNLSSLELGDSALYFCASSVAPGVKGGELFFGEGSRLTVL.

The chain joins TRBV5-4 to TRBJ2-5, with TRBD1 matching over 9 bases. The CDR3 has 15 amino acids. After removal of 4 bases from V and 4 bases from J, the junction contained 8 bases not matched to a gene. Looked up from germline, CDR1 is SGHNT and CDR2 is YYREEE (reference sequence). The CDR3 spells CASSRIDRGGETQYF. The CDR3 DNA sequence: TGTGCCAGCAGCCGAATCGACAGGGGGGGAGAGACCCAGTACTTC. The variable domain in full, completed from reference TRBV5-4 and TRBJ2-5, reads ETGVTQSPTHLIKTRGQQVTLRCSSQSGHNTVSWYQQALGQGPQFIFQYYREEENGRGNFPPRFSGLQFPNYSSELNVNALELDDSALYLCASSRIDRGGETQYFGPGTRLLVL.

CDR3 region: CASSLVRGINNSPLHF. The CDR3 DNA is TGTGCCAGCAGCTTGGTTAGGGGTATAAATAATTCACCCCTCCACTTT. The chain joins TRBV5-8 to TRBJ1-6; D might be TRBD1 (5 bases). This CDR3 is 16 amino acids long. Trimming pared 0 bases from V and 5 bases from J, leaving 12 bases between. Per the germline V gene, CDR1 is SGHTS and CDR2 is YDEGEE.

This clone came up once. The chain employs TRBV7-9 and TRBJ1-2; the D is unclear. Trimming took off 1 base at V and 8 bases at J, with 8 bases between the two ends. CDR3 length: 12 residues. The V gene's germline CDR1 is SEHNR and CDR2 FQNEAQ (reference sequence). CDR3 coding DNA: TGTGCCAGCAGCTTAGAGGAACGCGGCTACACCTTC. Translation gives CASSLEERGYTF.

The chain couples TRBV28 to TRBJ2-1; TRBD2 is a possible D gene (6 bases). This CDR3 comprises 15 residues. CDR1 and CDR2 (germline): MDHEN, SYDVKM. V was trimmed by 1 base and J by 4 bases, leaving 11 bases between them. CDR3 sequence reads: CASSLFSGDYNEQFF. For the CDR3, the DNA is TGTGCCAGCAGTTTATTTTCGGGGGATTACAATGAGCAGTTCTTC.

The rearrangement uses TRBV5-6 and TRBJ1-2; D may be TRBD1 (5 bases). The germline V and J ends were trimmed by 0 bases and 6 bases, with 9 bases remaining between them. CDR1 and CDR2 from the germline V gene are SGHDT and YYEEEE. CDR3 length: 13 residues. CDR3 nucleotide sequence: TGTGCCAGCAGCTTGGTGTCGGGGGATGGCTACACCTTC. Translating it yields CASSLVSGDGYTF.

The V and J genes are TRBV2 and TRBJ1-3; D is possibly TRBD1 (6 bases). The CDR3 has 16 residues. Trimming removed 5 bases from V and 0 bases from J, with 14 bases in between. CDR1 is SNHLY, CDR2 FYNNEI, per germline. The CDR3 loop is CASSTGPNYSGNTIYF. The CDR3 nucleotides are TGTGCCAGCAGTACAGGGCCGAATTACTCTGGAAACACCATATATTTT.

The chain couples TRBV11-2 to TRBJ2-3; the D gene is possibly TRBD2 (6 bases). V gave up 1 base and J gave up 2 bases, with 13 bases separating them. The CDR3 loop spans 16 amino acids. Germline V CDR1 and CDR2: SGHAT, FQNNGV. The CDR3 here is CASSLGASVYTDTQYF. In nucleotides, the CDR3 is TGTGCCAGCAGCTTAGGGGCTAGCGTCTACACAGATACGCAGTATTTT.